Presented here are 20 T cell receptor beta chains from one specimen sequenced in a study of blood T cell repertoires in COVID-19. Clones were sequenced by immunoSEQ multiplex PCR, and TCRdb holds only the in-frame ones, with some missing. Among 91,000 or so clones, roughly four fifths were seen once, and the ten largest hold approximately 6.8%. Sequenced sample: peripheral blood. The source of these receptors is a man in his fifties or sixties with active or convalescent COVID-19.

The chain carries TRBV30 and TRBJ1-1; D unresolved. With 0 bases removed from V and 3 bases from J, the gap between germline ends came to 5 bases. Germline V gene sequence: CDR1 GTSNPN, CDR2 SVGIG (reference sequence). The CDR3 has 12 residues. CDR3 amino acids: CAWSVLDTEAFF. The DNA for the CDR3 is TGTGCCTGGAGTGTACTCGACACTGAAGCTTTCTTT.

The J gene is TRBJ2-3, the V gene TRBV7-9; 10 nucleotides match TRBD1. Germline-derived CDR1 and CDR2 are SEHNR and FQNEAQ (reference sequence). The CDR3 is made up of 15 amino acids. Germline trimming cut 4 bases from V and 2 bases from J; bases unmatched to any gene: 3. The CDR3 DNA reads as TGTGCCAGCAGCTCCGGGACAGGGGCCACAGATACGCAGTATTTT. This sequence encodes CASSSGTGATDTQYF.

This chain joins TRBV4-1 and TRBJ2-2; TRBD1 aligns across 8 bases. The V segment lost 0 bases and the J segment 5 bases; nucleotides outside the gene matches: 8. Germline V lookup: CDR1 MGHRA, CDR2 YSYEKL. This CDR3 comprises 17 residues. This CDR3 is CASSQERGRGLTGELFF. DNA of the CDR3: TGCGCCAGCAGCCAAGAAAGGGGCAGGGGGCTGACCGGGGAGCTGTTTTTT.

This chain joins TRBV11-2 and TRBJ1-1; 7 bases map to TRBD1. The germline V gene encodes CDR1 SGHAT and CDR2 FQNNGV. With 6 bases clipped from V and 4 bases from J, the junction kept 11 bases outside the gene matches. CDR3 length equals 15 residues. CDR3 sequence reads: CASRVRGQLSTEAFF. Here the CDR3 DNA reads TGTGCCAGCAGGGTAAGGGGACAGTTGAGCACTGAAGCTTTCTTT.

The chain has TRBV5-1 and TRBJ2-2; 7 bases agree with TRBD1. V gave up 5 bases and J gave up 0 bases; unmatched junction bases: 1. Germline CDR1 reads SGHRS; CDR2 reads YFSETQ. This CDR3 has 14 residues. For the CDR3, the DNA is TGCGCCAGCAGGGACAGGACGAACACCGGGGAGCTGTTTTTT. It yields the protein CASRDRTNTGELFF.

This clone was recorded a few times. The V call is TRBV6-4, the J call TRBJ1-6; 8 bases fit TRBD1. The length of the CDR3 is 13 residues. Looked up from germline, CDR1 is MRHNA and CDR2 is SNTAGT. V lost 6 bases to trimming and J lost 5 bases; unmatched junction nucleotides: 0. The CDR3 DNA follows: TGTGCCAGCAGACAGGGGGATAATTCACCCCTCCACTTT. Its translation is CASRQGDNSPLHF.

The chain employs TRBV10-3 and TRBJ1-1; maybe TRBD1 (5 bases). V lost 4 bases, J lost 1 base, and 16 bases lay in between. Germline CDR1 ENHRY, CDR2 SYGVKD. CDR3 length: 16 residues. The CDR3 bases are TGTGCCATCAGTGGGGGCACCGAGATTGGGAACACTGAAGCTTTCTTT. Protein sequence: CAISGGTEIGNTEAFF.

This clone was seen a handful of times. The chain combines TRBV6-2 or TRBV6-3 with TRBJ2-6; possible D gene TRBD2, 7 bases. This CDR3 contains 16 residues. The germline CDR1 and CDR2 sequences are MNHEY and SVGEGT. Trimming took off 2 bases at V and 2 bases at J, with 10 bases between the two ends. The CDR3 loop is CASSYGGAPGANVLTF. CDR3 nucleotides: TGTGCCAGCAGTTACGGGGGGGCTCCTGGGGCCAACGTCCTGACTTTC.

CDR3 in DNA: TGTGCCAGCAGCTTAGATCGGCAGGCCCGAGACCAGCATTTT. Translated, it gives CASSLDRQARDQHF. The V and J genes are TRBV11-2 and TRBJ1-5; D call uncertain. The CDR3 spans 14 residues. CDR1 is SGHAT and CDR2 is FQNNGV in the germline V gene. V was pared by 0 bases and J by 12 bases, with 15 bases between. The full variable domain, with the rest looked up from reference TRBV11-2 and TRBJ1-5, is EAGVAQSPRYKIIEKRQSVAFWCNPISGHATLYWYQQILGQGPKLLIQFQNNGVVDDSQLPKDRFSAERLKGVDSTLKIQPAKLEDSAVYLCASSLDRQARDQHFGDGTRLSIL.

J is TRBJ1-2 and V is TRBV4-1, with 10 bases aligning to TRBD1. V shed 3 bases, J shed 6 bases, and the junction held 7 bases outside the gene matches. In germline, CDR1 is MGHRA, CDR2 YSYEKL. The CDR3 runs 15 residues. The DNA for the CDR3 is TGCGCCAGCAGCCATGCCCCGGGACAGGGGAATGGCTACACCTTC. It is translated as CASSHAPGQGNGYTF.

The rearrangement links TRBV28 to TRBJ2-7; a possible D gene is TRBD2 (5 bases). From germline, CDR1 is MDHEN and CDR2 SYDVKM. This CDR3 spans 14 amino acids. V was clipped by 4 bases and J by 2 bases, with 12 bases between them. CDR3 DNA sequence: TGTGCCAGCAGTTCCGGGGTATGGCCCTACGAGCAGTACGTC. It is translated as CASSSGVWPYEQYV.

V gene TRBV2 combines with J gene TRBJ1-6, with D uncertain. The CDR3 totals 12 residues. Germline V gene sequence: CDR1 SNHLY, CDR2 FYNNEI. Deletions cut 10 bases from V and 10 bases from J, with 14 bases between. This CDR3 reads CAIQKGSSPLHF. The CDR3, as DNA: TGTGCCATCCAGAAAGGGAGCTCACCCCTCCACTTT.

The J gene is TRBJ2-1, the V gene TRBV6-5, with 7 bases identical to TRBD1. The V gene end was trimmed by 7 bases and the J gene end by 7 bases; junction bases not matched to a gene: 10. Germline assignment: CDR1 MNHEY and CDR2 SVGAGI. This CDR3 comprises 14 residues. CDR3 amino acids: CASIPPGQRNEQFF. The CDR3 DNA reads as TGTGCCAGCATACCTCCGGGACAGAGGAATGAGCAGTTCTTC.

This clone was picked up many times. This chain uses TRBV7-9 with TRBJ2-5; 8 bases are shared with TRBD2. The CDR3 runs to 16 residues. Germline V gene sequence: CDR1 SEHNR, CDR2 FQNEAQ (reference sequence). V dropped 1 base and J dropped 1; count of bases not matched to a gene: 5. The CDR3 is CASSLGVAGRQETQYF. DNA for the CDR3: TGTGCCAGCAGCTTAGGGGTAGCGGGGCGCCAAGAGACCCAGTACTTC.

This clone came up once. The chain links TRBV11-3 to TRBJ1-1; a weak D match, TRBD1 (6 bases). Germline assignment: CDR1 SGHNT and CDR2 YENEEA. V was trimmed by 4 bases and J by 7 bases, leaving 13 bases between them. The CDR3 sequence is 13 residues long. The CDR3 nucleotides are TGTGCCAGCAGCTCCACAGGGAAGGGTGAAGCTTTCTTT. Protein: CASSSTGKGEAFF.

This clone has just one count. V and J are TRBV7-2 and TRBJ2-5, with 9 bases that match TRBD2. Germline trimming cut 5 bases from V and 3 bases from J; bases unmatched to any gene: 16. Germline CDR1 is SGHTA and CDR2 is FQGNSA. The CDR3 has 18 amino acids. Here the CDR3 reads CASSPASAGGPGKETQYF. In DNA, the CDR3 is TGTGCCAGCAGCCCGGCGAGTGCGGGGGGGCCGGGGAAAGAGACCCAGTACTTC.

The rearrangement joins TRBV30 to TRBJ2-7; TRBD2 matches at 10 bases. The CDR3 runs 14 residues. J lost 3 bases, V lost 3 bases, and 5 bases had no gene match. CDR1 is GTSNPN and CDR2 is SVGIG in the germline V gene (reference sequence). The CDR3 bases are TGTGCCTGGAGGGTAGCGGGGGGACTCTACGAGCAGTACTTC. Encoded protein: CAWRVAGGLYEQYF.

The V call is TRBV24-1, the J call TRBJ2-1, with TRBD2 matching over 10 bases. This CDR3 spans 16 amino acids. V lost 3 bases, J lost 3 bases, and 4 bases stayed unmatched. Germline V lookup: CDR1 KGHDR, CDR2 SFDVKD. Here the CDR3 DNA reads TGTGCCACCAGTGATCAGCGGGGGGGACTCTACAATGAGCAGTTCTTC. This codes for CATSDQRGGLYNEQFF.

J is TRBJ2-7 and V is TRBV11-2, with D possibly matching TRBD1 (6 bases). Trimming left V 4 bases short and J 3 bases short, with 7 bases between. In germline, CDR1 is SGHAT, CDR2 FQNNGV. The length of the CDR3 is 12 residues. The CDR3 protein is CASSSDSYEQYF. DNA for the CDR3: TGTGCCAGCAGCTCGGACAGCTACGAGCAGTACTTC.

The chain joins TRBV11-2 to TRBJ2-3, with D tentatively TRBD2 (7 bases). V was trimmed by 0 bases and J by 14 bases, leaving 15 bases between them. Germline lookup yields CDR1 SGHAT and CDR2 FQNNGV. The CDR3 is made up of 13 amino acids. The DNA for the CDR3 is TGTGCCAGCAGCTTAGAATCCGGGGGGCGATCGTATTTT. Translating gives CASSLESGGRSYF.